The table lists the clone carrying this T cell receptor (beta chain) with a count of one. What it binds is not known. These data originate in a study of cytomegalovirus exposure and HLA in healthy donors. Study outcomes and limitations: Some V segments, TRBV6-2 and TRBV6-3 among them, were indistinguishable and were therefore excluded. Reports showed the classifier diagnosing cytomegalovirus status with high specificity and sensitivity.

The primer mix had 60 Vbeta and 13 Jbeta primers. The data were produced by immunoSEQ multiplex PCR, yet TCRdb's version contains in-frame clones alone and is incomplete. The data contain under 200,000 clones, more than 70% of them singletons. V gave up 8 bases and J gave up 6 bases; unmatched junction bases: 15. This CDR3 spans 16 amino acids. Germline V gene data show CDR1 as ENHRY and CDR2 as SYGVKD. Sequencing was performed on PBMCs. The chain carries TRBV10-3 and TRBJ2-3; 9 nucleotides align to TRBD2. This receptor was identified in a male donor in good health and CMV-seronegative. The CDR3 reads CAIGKPERGADDTQYF. The CDR3 nucleotides are TGTGCCATCGGTAAACCCGAGCGGGGGGCCGACGATACGCAGTATTTT.